What follows describes a single TCR beta chain. Its antigen is as yet unknown. TCRdb's table, derived via immunoSEQ multiplex PCR, lists solely in-frame clones and lacks some. The profile shows 150,000 to 160,000 clones, over 85% of them singletons. These data originate in a study of T cell responses to AZD1222 COVID-19 vaccine. Study-wide findings and caveats: Scientists sampled the repertoires only once the peak T cell response had passed. Clonal diversity was possibly underestimated, and white British individuals and females predominated among donors.

Per the germline V gene, CDR1 is MNHEY and CDR2 is SMNVEV (reference sequence). CDR3 size: 13 residues. V dropped 1 base and J dropped 7 bases, with 10 bases sitting between them. The clonotype originates from an adult in good health. Sequencing was performed on peripheral blood, taken on day 0 of AZD1222 vaccination. The gene calls are TRBV27 and TRBJ1-1, with D possibly being TRBD1 (5 bases). In DNA, the CDR3 is TGTGCCAGCAGTTTATGGCAGGGAGGTGAAGCTTTCTTT. Its protein product is CASSLWQGGEAFF.